This TCR beta chain is from a study of Graves' ophthalmopathy and Graves' hyperthyroidism. There are 15 residues in the CDR3. Germline V CDR1 and CDR2: MNHEY, SVGEGT. With 1 base clipped from V and 3 bases from J, the junction kept 2 bases outside the gene matches. Hyperthyroidism qualified as stable when ophthalmopathy did not develop within 18 months of follow-up. Each diagnosis was determined on the basis of clinical symptoms, serum thyroxine, TRAb, thyroid ultrasound and orbital computed tomography. Concerning this clonotype: The antigen is not known.

The study's findings and limits: The model predicted progression of ophthalmopathy with a sensitivity of roughly 65%, and its specificity was 72% to 80%. Blood also held most thyroid clonotypes expanded above 0.001 frequency.

RNA transcripts yielded amplified TCR beta CDR3 regions. The library came from an HTBI-primed first-round RT-PCR and a second-round multiplex PCR. Using its own MiXCR run on the multiplex PCR reads, TCRdb lists one record per CDR3 protein. Here the sample spans about 620,000 distinct CDR3 sequences, about 24% being singletons. The sample comprised peripheral blood. This sequence originates from a woman under 30 with stable Graves' hyperthyroidism. Some clones in this sample may be carry-over from other donors' samples. The chain is built from TRBV6-2 or TRBV6-3 and TRBJ1-2; 10 bases map to TRBD1. The CDR3 spells CASSYFGTGDYGYTF. Here the CDR3 DNA reads TGTGCCAGCAGTTACTTCGGGACAGGGGACTATGGCTACACCTTC.